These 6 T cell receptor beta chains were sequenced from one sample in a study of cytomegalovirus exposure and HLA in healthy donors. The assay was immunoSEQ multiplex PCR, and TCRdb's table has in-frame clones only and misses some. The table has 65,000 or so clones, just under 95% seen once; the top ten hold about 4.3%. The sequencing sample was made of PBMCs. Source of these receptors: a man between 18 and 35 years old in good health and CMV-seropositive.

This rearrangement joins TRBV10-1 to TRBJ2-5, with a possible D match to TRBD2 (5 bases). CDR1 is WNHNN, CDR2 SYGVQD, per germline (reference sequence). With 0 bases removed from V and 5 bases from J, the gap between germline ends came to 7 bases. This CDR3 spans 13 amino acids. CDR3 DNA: TGCGCCAGCAGTGAGTCGCCGGGGGAGACCCAGTACTTC. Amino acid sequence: CASSESPGETQYF.

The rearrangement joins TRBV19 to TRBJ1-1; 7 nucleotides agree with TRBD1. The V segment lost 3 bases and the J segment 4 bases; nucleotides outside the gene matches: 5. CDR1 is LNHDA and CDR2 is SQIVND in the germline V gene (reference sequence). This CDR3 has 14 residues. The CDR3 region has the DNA TGTGCCAGTAGTATTGGGAACAGGGGCACTGAAGCTTTCTTT. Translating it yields CASSIGNRGTEAFF. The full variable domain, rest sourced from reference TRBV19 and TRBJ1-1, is DGGITQSPKYLFRKEGQNVTLSCEQNLNHDAMYWYRQDPGQGLRLIYYSQIVNDFQKGDIAEGYSVSREKKESFPLTVTSAQKNPTAFYLCASSIGNRGTEAFFGQGTRLTVV.

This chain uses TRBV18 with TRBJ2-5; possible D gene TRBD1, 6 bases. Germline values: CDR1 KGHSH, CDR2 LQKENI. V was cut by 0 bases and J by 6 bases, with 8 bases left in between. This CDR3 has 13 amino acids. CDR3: CASSPPGTQTQYF. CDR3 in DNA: TGTGCCAGCTCACCACCGGGGACACAGACCCAGTACTTC.

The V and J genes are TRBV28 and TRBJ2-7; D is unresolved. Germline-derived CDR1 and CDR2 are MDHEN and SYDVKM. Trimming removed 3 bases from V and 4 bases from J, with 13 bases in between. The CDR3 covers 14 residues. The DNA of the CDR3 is TGTGCCAGCAGTTTTATAGGAACCGGGTACGAGCAGTACTTC. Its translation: CASSFIGTGYEQYF.

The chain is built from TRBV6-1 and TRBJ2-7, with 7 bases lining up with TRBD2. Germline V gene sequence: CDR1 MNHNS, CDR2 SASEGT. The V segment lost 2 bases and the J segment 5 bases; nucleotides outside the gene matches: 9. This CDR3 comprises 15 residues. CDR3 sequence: CASSENTAGVNEQYF. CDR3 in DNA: TGTGCCAGCAGTGAAAATACGGCGGGAGTGAACGAGCAGTACTTC.

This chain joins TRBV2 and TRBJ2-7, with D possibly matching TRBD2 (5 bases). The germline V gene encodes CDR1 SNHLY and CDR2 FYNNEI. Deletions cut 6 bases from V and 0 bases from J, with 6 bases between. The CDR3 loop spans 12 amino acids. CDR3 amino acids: CASRDSSYEQYF. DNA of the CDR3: TGTGCCAGCAGGGACTCCTCCTACGAGCAGTACTTC.